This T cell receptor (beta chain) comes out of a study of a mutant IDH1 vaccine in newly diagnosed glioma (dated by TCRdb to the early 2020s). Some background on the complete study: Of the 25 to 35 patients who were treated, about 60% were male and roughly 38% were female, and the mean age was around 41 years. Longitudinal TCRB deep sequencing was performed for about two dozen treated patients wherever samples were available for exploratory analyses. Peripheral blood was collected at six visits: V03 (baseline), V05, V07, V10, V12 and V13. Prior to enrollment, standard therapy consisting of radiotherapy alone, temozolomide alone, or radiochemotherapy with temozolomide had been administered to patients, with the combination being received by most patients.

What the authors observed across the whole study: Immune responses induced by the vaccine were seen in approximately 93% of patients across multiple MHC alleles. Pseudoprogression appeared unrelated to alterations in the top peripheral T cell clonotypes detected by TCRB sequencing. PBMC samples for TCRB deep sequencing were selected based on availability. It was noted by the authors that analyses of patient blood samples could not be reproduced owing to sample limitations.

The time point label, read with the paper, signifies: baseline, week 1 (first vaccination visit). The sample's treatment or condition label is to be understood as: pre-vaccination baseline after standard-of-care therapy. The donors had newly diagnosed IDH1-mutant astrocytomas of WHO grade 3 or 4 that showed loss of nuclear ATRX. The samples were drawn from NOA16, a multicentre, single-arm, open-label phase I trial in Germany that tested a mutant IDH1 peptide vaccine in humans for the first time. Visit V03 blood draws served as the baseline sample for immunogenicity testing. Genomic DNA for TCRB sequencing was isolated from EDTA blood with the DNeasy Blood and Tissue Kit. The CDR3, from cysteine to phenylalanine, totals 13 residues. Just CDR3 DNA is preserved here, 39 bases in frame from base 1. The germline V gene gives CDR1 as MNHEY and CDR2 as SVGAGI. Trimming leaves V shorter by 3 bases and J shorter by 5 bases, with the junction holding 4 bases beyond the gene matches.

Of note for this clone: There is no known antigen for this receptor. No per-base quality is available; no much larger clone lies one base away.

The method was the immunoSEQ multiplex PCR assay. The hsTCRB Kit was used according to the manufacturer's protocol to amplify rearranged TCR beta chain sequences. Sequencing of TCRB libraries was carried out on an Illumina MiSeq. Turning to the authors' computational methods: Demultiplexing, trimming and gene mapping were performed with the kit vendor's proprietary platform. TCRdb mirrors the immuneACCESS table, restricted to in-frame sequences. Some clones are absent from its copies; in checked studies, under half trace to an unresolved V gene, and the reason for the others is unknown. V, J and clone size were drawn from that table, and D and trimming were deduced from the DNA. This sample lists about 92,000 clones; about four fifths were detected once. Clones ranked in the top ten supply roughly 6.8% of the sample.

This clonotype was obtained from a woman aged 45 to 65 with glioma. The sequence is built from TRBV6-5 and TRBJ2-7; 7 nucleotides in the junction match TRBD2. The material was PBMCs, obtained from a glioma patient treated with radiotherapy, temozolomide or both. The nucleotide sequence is TGTGCCAGCAGTTATCTGGGAGGGAACGAGCAGTACTTC. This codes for CASSYLGGNEQYF.